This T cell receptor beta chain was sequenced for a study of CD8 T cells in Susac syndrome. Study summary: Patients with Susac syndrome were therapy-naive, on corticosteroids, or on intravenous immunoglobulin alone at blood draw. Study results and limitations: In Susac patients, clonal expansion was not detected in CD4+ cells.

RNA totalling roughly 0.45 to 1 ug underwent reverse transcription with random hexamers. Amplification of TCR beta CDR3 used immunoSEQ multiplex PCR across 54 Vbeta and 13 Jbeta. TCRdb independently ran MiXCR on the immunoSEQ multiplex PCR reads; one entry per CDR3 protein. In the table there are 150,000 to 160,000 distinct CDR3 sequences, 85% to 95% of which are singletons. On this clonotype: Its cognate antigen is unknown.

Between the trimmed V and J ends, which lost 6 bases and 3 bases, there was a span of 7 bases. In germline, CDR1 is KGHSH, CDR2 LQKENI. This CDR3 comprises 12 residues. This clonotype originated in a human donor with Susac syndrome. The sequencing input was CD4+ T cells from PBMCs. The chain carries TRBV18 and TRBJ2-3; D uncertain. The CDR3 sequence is CASSAETDTQYF. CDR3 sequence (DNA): TGTGCCAGCTCCGCGGAGACAGATACGCAGTATTTT. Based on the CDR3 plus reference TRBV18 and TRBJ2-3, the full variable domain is NAGVMQNPRHLVRRRGQEARLRCSPMKGHSHVYWYRQLPEEGLKFMVYLQKENIIDESGMPKERFSAEFPKEGPSILRIQQVVRGDSAAYFCASSAETDTQYFGPGTRLTVL.